The 22 T cell receptor beta chains given below trace back to one sample, sequenced in a study of CD8+ T cells in alopecia areata (dated by TCRdb to 2016 to 2019). Library prep was done by the immunoSEQ multiplex PCR assay. RNA was extracted from all samples and reverse transcribed into cDNA, which served as template for TCR sequencing. The source is immuneACCESS, and TCRdb retained only in-frame sequences with V and J called. Part of the clones is not carried over; for the studies checked, unresolved V genes explain less than half of this, and the remainder is unexplained. This sample is represented by around 150,000 clones; roughly 58% of them were singletons. Of the sample, approximately 34% is held by the ten largest clones. The specimen was CD8+ T cells sorted from blood. These receptors all stem from a human donor in good health.

V usage is TRBV20-1 and J usage is TRBJ1-2; D remains ambiguous. CDR3 length: 11 amino acids. V lost 6 bases to trimming and J lost 7 bases, with 12 bases between them. The germline V gene has CDR1 DFQATT and CDR2 SNEGSKA (reference sequence). The CDR3 DNA is TGCAGTGCCCGTGAAGGGCGTGGCTACACCTTC. The encoded protein is CSAREGRGYTF.

This clone came up a few times. This rearrangement joins TRBV2 to TRBJ2-2, with D unresolved. The ends were cut back, 3 bases at V and 9 bases at J, with 8 bases in the middle. CDR3 length: 12 amino acids. The germline CDR1 and CDR2 sequences are SNHLY and FYNNEI. CDR3 amino acids: CASSENPRELFF. CDR3 nucleotides: TGTGCCAGCAGTGAGAACCCCAGGGAGCTGTTTTTT.

The chain is built from TRBV7-9 and TRBJ2-7; 11 nucleotides match TRBD1. Germline values: CDR1 SEHNR, CDR2 FQNEAQ (reference sequence). The V segment lost 6 bases and the J segment 3 bases; nucleotides outside the gene matches: 7. The length of the CDR3 is 15 residues. The CDR3: CASSTDRGQYYEQYF. The CDR3 region has the DNA TGTGCCAGCAGTACGGACAGGGGGCAATACTACGAGCAGTACTTC.

This chain joins TRBV9 and TRBJ1-2, with TRBD1 matching over 7 bases. Trimming at V came to 3 bases and at J to 3 bases, leaving 11 bases not matched to a gene. Germline assignment: CDR1 SGDLS and CDR2 YYNGEE. The CDR3 is 16 residues long. The CDR3 DNA follows: TGTGCCAGCAGCGCCGAGGGACAGAGGGCTTACTATGGCTACACCTTC. This translates into CASSAEGQRAYYGYTF.

As regards this clone: The sample contains more than one DNA sequence encoding this CDR3. The chain couples TRBV29-1 to TRBJ1-2; D is ambiguous. This CDR3 is built from 11 residues. Germline V gene lookup returns CDR1 SQVTM and CDR2 ANQGSEA. The V end was cut by 4 bases, the J end by 6 bases, with 9 bases between. The CDR3 coding sequence is TGCAGCGTTGGTAGCCGAGATGGCTACACCTTC. Protein product: CSVGSRDGYTF.

The J gene is TRBJ2-2, the V gene TRBV5-6; D gene uncertain. The CDR3 is made up of 12 amino acids. V was trimmed by 3 bases and J by 3 bases, leaving 3 bases between them. The V gene's germline CDR1 is SGHDT and CDR2 YYEEEE. The CDR3 loop reads CASSSDTGELFF. DNA of the CDR3: TGTGCCAGCAGCTCGGACACCGGGGAGCTGTTTTTT.

The chain is built from TRBV4-1 and TRBJ1-5; weak D call: TRBD1 (6 bases). V lost 1 base, J lost 8 bases, and 12 bases lay in between. The CDR3 is 14 residues long. Germline V CDR1 and CDR2: MGHRA, YSYEKL. CDR3 nucleotides: TGCGCCAGCAGCCAAGTCGAGGGGGAAGAGCCCCAGCATTTT. This sequence encodes CASSQVEGEEPQHF.

The chain carries TRBV15 and TRBJ2-1; TRBD2 agrees at 10 bases. CDR3 length: 17 amino acids. The V gene end was trimmed by 0 bases and the J gene end by 10 bases; junction bases not matched to a gene: 12. Looked up from germline, CDR1 is LNHNV and CDR2 is YYDKDF (reference sequence). Here the CDR3 DNA reads TGTGCCACCAGCAGAGATAGAGCTAGCGGGAGATCAGGAGAGCAGTTCTTC. Its protein product is CATSRDRASGRSGEQFF.

With respect to this clone: Other DNA variants within this sample encode the same CDR3. This rearrangement joins TRBV11-2 to TRBJ2-7; D gene unclear. Trimming took 1 base from V and 2 from J, leaving 6 bases between them. The length of the CDR3 is 13 residues. The germline gives CDR1 SGHAT, CDR2 FQNNGV. This CDR3 is CASSLGLAYEQYF. The CDR3 DNA reads as TGTGCCAGCAGCTTAGGCTTAGCCTACGAGCAGTACTTC. Drawing the rest from reference TRBV11-2 and TRBJ2-7, the complete variable domain is EAGVAQSPRYKIIEKRQSVAFWCNPISGHATLYWYQQILGQGPKLLIQFQNNGVVDDSQLPKDRFSAERLKGVDSTLKIQPAKLEDSAVYLCASSLGLAYEQYFGPGTRLTVT.

This rearrangement joins TRBV29-1 to TRBJ1-2, with TRBD1 matching 10 bases. Germline CDR1 reads SQVTM; CDR2 reads ANQGSEA. The CDR3 covers 13 residues. V dropped 4 bases and J dropped 3; count of bases not matched to a gene: 2. CDR3 region: CSVVGTGDYGYTF. The CDR3, as DNA: TGCAGCGTTGTTGGGACAGGGGACTATGGCTACACCTTC.

This clone occurred a few times. The rearrangement links TRBV12-5 to TRBJ2-1; possible D gene TRBD2, 5 bases. V lost 2 bases and J 2 bases, leaving 10 bases between the germline ends. This CDR3 has 15 residues. Per the germline V gene, CDR1 is LGHNT and CDR2 is FRNRAP. The CDR3 DNA sequence: TGTGCTAGTGGTTTGTCTGGGAGTGCCTACAATGAGCAGTTCTTC. Amino acids: CASGLSGSAYNEQFF.

Ten or more counts support this clone. Other DNA variants within this sample encode the same CDR3. V usage is TRBV6-4 and J usage is TRBJ2-1, with a possible D match to TRBD2 (6 bases). CDR3 size: 15 residues. V lost 0 bases to trimming and J lost 0 bases, with 6 bases between them. The V gene's germline CDR1 is MRHNA and CDR2 SNTAGT. CDR3 coding DNA: TGTGCCAGCAGTGACTCTAGCGGCTCCTACAATGAGCAGTTCTTC. Its protein product is CASSDSSGSYNEQFF.

Many counts were recorded for this clone. The chain is built from TRBV7-6 and TRBJ2-1, with unresolved D. Trimming took off 4 bases at V and 6 bases at J, with 7 bases between the two ends. There are 12 residues in the CDR3. CDR1 is SGHVS, CDR2 FNYEAQ, per germline. CDR3: CASSSWANEQFF. The CDR3 DNA is TGTGCCAGCAGCTCATGGGCCAATGAGCAGTTCTTC. Full variable domain (outside the CDR3, taken from reference TRBV7-6 and TRBJ2-1): GAGVSQSPRYKVTKRGQDVALRCDPISGHVSLYWYRQALGQGPEFLTYFNYEAQQDKSGLPNDRFSAERPEGSISTLTIQRTEQRDSAMYRCASSSWANEQFFGPGTRLTVL.

CDR3 loop: CASSLGVTEQYF. The DNA of the CDR3 is TGTGCCAGCAGCTTGGGGGTCACCGAGCAGTACTTC. V usage is TRBV5-6 and J usage is TRBJ2-7, with D unresolved. The CDR3 is 12 amino acids. The germline V gene encodes CDR1 SGHDT and CDR2 YYEEEE. V lost 0 bases and J lost 6, with 7 bases in between.

The chain combines TRBV28 with TRBJ1-1; D possibly corresponds to TRBD1 (5 bases). The germline CDR1 and CDR2 sequences are MDHEN and SYDVKM. V lost 3 bases to trimming and J lost 5 bases, with 13 bases between them. The CDR3 is 14 residues long. CDR3: CASSFNLQGTEAFF. The CDR3 coding sequence is TGTGCCAGCAGTTTCAACCTCCAGGGTACTGAAGCTTTCTTT. The full variable domain, completed using reference TRBV28 and TRBJ1-1, is DVKVTQSSRYLVKRTGEKVFLECVQDMDHENMFWYRQDPGLGLRLIYFSYDVKMKEKGDIPEGYSVSREKKERFSLILESASTNQTSMYLCASSFNLQGTEAFFGQGTRLTVV.

This clone was seen a single time. The chain is built from TRBV10-3 and TRBJ2-7, with a tentative D call TRBD1 (5 bases). The CDR3 spans 13 residues. The V gene's germline CDR1 is ENHRY and CDR2 SYGVKD. V lost 2 bases to trimming and J lost 3 bases, with 8 bases between them. CDR3 DNA sequence: TGTGCCATCAGTGAGGGTGGACACTACGAGCAGTACTTC. It is translated as CAISEGGHYEQYF.

This clone was counted once. V is TRBV5-1 and J is TRBJ2-7, with 10 nucleotides matching TRBD2. J lost 9 bases, V lost 0 bases, and 9 bases had no gene match. The germline V gene has CDR1 SGHRS and CDR2 YFSETQ. This CDR3 has 15 amino acids. CDR3 amino acids: CASSLVGLAWERQYF. CDR3 DNA sequence: TGCGCCAGCAGCTTGGTGGGACTAGCGTGGGAGAGGCAGTACTTC.

The chain joins TRBV11-2 to TRBJ2-5; 13 bases are a match to TRBD2. The V and J ends lost 0 bases and 3 bases, in that order; junction bases with no gene match: 4. Looked up from germline, CDR1 is SGHAT and CDR2 is FQNNGV. The CDR3 is 17 amino acids. The CDR3 region has the DNA TGTGCCAGCAGCTTAGACTTTGGACTAGCGGGAGAAGAGACCCAGTACTTC. Its translation: CASSLDFGLAGEETQYF. The entire variable domain, with the rest obtained from reference TRBV11-2 and TRBJ2-5, is as follows: EAGVAQSPRYKIIEKRQSVAFWCNPISGHATLYWYQQILGQGPKLLIQFQNNGVVDDSQLPKDRFSAERLKGVDSTLKIQPAKLEDSAVYLCASSLDFGLAGEETQYFGPGTRLLVL.

The chain is built from TRBV6-5 and TRBJ2-7; D is ambiguous. CDR3 length equals 12 residues. The V gene's germline CDR1 is MNHEY and CDR2 SVGAGI. V was clipped by 3 bases and J by 5 bases, with 8 bases between them. CDR3 loop: CASSYPGHEQYF. The DNA for the CDR3 is TGTGCCAGCAGTTATCCGGGCCACGAGCAGTACTTC.

This clone was counted a few times. The rearrangement joins TRBV7-9 to TRBJ2-5; D might be TRBD1 (5 bases). Per germline, CDR1 SEHNR and CDR2 FQNEAQ (reference sequence). V was trimmed by 1 base and J by 0 bases, leaving 9 bases between them. The CDR3 loop spans 15 amino acids. The CDR3 loop reads CASSLGGRDQETQYF. The CDR3 coding sequence is TGTGCCAGCAGCTTAGGAGGCAGGGACCAAGAGACCCAGTACTTC.

This clone appeared a single time. Different DNA sequences within this sample yield the same CDR3. J is TRBJ2-7 and V is TRBV27, with D uncertain. Germline V gives CDR1 MNHEY, CDR2 SMNVEV (reference sequence). CDR3 length: 12 amino acids. V shed 8 bases and J shed 4 bases, with 12 bases lying between them. CDR3 loop: CASSSPGYEQYF. DNA of the CDR3: TGTGCCAGCTCGTCGCCCGGGTACGAGCAGTACTTC.

The table lists this clone with a count of one. The chain links TRBV5-6 to TRBJ2-7; 8 nucleotides match TRBD2. Germline V lookup: CDR1 SGHDT, CDR2 YYEEEE. Germline trimming cut 5 bases from V and 4 bases from J; bases unmatched to any gene: 8. The CDR3 covers 14 residues. The CDR3 spells CASSFEREQYEQYF. The CDR3 region has the DNA TGTGCCAGCAGTTTCGAGCGGGAGCAGTACGAGCAGTACTTC.